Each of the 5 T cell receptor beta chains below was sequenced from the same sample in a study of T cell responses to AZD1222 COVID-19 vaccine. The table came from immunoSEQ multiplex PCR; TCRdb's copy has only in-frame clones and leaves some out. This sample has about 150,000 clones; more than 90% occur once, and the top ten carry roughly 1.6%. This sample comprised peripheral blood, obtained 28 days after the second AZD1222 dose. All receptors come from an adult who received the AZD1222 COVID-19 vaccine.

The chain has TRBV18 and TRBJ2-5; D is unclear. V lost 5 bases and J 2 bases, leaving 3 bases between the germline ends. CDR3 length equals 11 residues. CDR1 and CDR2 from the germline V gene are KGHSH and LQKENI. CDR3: CASSKQETQYF. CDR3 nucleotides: TGTGCCAGCTCAAAGCAAGAGACCCAGTACTTC. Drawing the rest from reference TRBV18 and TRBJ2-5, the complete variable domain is NAGVMQNPRHLVRRRGQEARLRCSPMKGHSHVYWYRQLPEEGLKFMVYLQKENIIDESGMPKERFSAEFPKEGPSILRIQQVVRGDSAAYFCASSKQETQYFGPGTRLLVL.

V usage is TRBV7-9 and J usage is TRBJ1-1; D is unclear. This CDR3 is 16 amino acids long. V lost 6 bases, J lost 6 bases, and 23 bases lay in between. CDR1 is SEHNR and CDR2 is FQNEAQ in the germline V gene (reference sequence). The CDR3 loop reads CASRSGRKELTSEAFF. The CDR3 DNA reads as TGTGCCAGCAGAAGTGGCAGGAAAGAATTAACGTCTGAAGCTTTCTTT.

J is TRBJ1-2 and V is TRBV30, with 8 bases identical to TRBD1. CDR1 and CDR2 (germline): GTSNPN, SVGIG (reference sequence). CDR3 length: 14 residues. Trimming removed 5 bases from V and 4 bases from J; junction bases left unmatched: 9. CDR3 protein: CAWRTPGGSYGYTF. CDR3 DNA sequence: TGTGCCTGGCGAACTCCAGGGGGCAGCTATGGCTACACCTTC.

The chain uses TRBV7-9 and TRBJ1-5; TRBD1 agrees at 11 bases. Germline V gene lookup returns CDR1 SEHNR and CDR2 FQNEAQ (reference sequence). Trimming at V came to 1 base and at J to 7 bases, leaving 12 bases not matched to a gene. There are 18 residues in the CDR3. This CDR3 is CASSLEAGQGGAWQPQHF. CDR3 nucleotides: TGTGCCAGCAGCTTAGAGGCGGGACAGGGGGGCGCATGGCAGCCCCAGCATTTT.

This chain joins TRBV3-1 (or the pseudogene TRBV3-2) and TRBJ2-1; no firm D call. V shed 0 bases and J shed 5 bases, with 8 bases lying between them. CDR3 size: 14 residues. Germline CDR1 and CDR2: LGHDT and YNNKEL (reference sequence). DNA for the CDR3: TGTGCCAGCAGCCAAGATCGCCTAGACAATGAGCAGTTCTTC. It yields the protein CASSQDRLDNEQFF.